This T cell receptor beta chain was captured by sequencing in a study of blood T cell repertoires in COVID-19. For the study at large: Both acute and convalescent COVID-19 samples were obtained from the United States, Italy and Spain. PBMCs, B-cell-depleted T cells, or T cells were the source of the cDNA or gDNA that made up the material.

TCRdb keeps only in-frame clones here, not all; method: immunoSEQ multiplex PCR. This sample has roughly 100,000 clones, with 84% found just once. CDR3 length: 15 amino acids. Per the germline V gene, CDR1 is MNHEY and CDR2 is SMNVEV (reference sequence). Trimming removed 2 bases from V and 1 base from J; junction bases left unmatched: 3. This clone has a handful of counts. This chain uses TRBV27 with TRBJ2-7; 9 bases align to TRBD2. The receptor was isolated from a man aged 35 to 55 with active or convalescent COVID-19. Sequences were obtained from peripheral blood. The CDR3 is CASSLKRGVSYEQYF. The CDR3 DNA reads TGTGCCAGCAGTTTAAAGCGGGGGGTATCCTACGAGCAGTACTTC.